These 21 T cell receptor beta chains came from one sample sequenced in a study of control samples from healthy donors and cancer patients. Data came from immunoSEQ multiplex PCR; TCRdb stores just in-frame clones and leaves some out. The sample lists around 58,000 clones, roughly 88% seen once, with more than 3.5% in the top ten. Sequencing was done on a sample of blood. These receptors all come from a middle-aged man in good health.

This chain joins TRBV6-2 or TRBV6-3 and TRBJ2-2; D gene ambiguous. The CDR3 is 16 residues long. Germline V CDR1 and CDR2: MNHEY, SVGEGT. V was trimmed by 5 bases and J by 2 bases, leaving 15 bases between them. The CDR3 loop reads CASSKRHILNTGELFF. CDR3 sequence (DNA): TGTGCCAGCAGTAAGCGACACATTCTCAACACCGGGGAGCTGTTTTTT.

This clone was counted a single time. The rearrangement uses TRBV29-1 and TRBJ2-7, with 7 positions matching TRBD2. This CDR3 spans 14 amino acids. The germline V gene has CDR1 SQVTM and CDR2 ANQGSEA. The V and J ends lost 6 bases and 3 bases, in that order; junction bases with no gene match: 11. The CDR3 DNA follows: TGCAGCGTCCTCACGGGACTAATCTTCTACGAGCAGTACTTC. Translated, it gives CSVLTGLIFYEQYF.

The chain couples TRBV29-1 to TRBJ2-2, with D unclear. The V and J ends lost 6 bases and 0 bases respectively, with 11 bases between them. This CDR3 has 14 amino acids. Germline assignment: CDR1 SQVTM and CDR2 ANQGSEA. CDR3 nucleotide sequence: TGCAGCGTCGTGGACCGTTCGAACACCGGGGAGCTGTTTTTT. Its protein is CSVVDRSNTGELFF.

This clone was detected only once. The chain links TRBV6-1 to TRBJ2-1; D is uncertain. Germline CDR1 MNHNS, CDR2 SASEGT. The CDR3 is 17 amino acids. V lost 0 bases to trimming and J lost 0 bases, with 12 bases between them. CDR3 amino acids: CASSEASNPSSYNEQFF. The CDR3 bases are TGTGCCAGCAGTGAAGCGAGCAACCCTAGCTCCTACAATGAGCAGTTCTTC.

The V gene is TRBV24-1, the J gene TRBJ2-1; 11 nucleotides align to TRBD2. Germline assignment: CDR1 KGHDR and CDR2 SFDVKD. With 5 bases clipped from V and 4 bases from J, the junction kept 9 bases outside the gene matches. The CDR3 loop spans 17 amino acids. The CDR3 here is CATSAQRTSGLYNEQFF. The CDR3 DNA is TGTGCCACCAGTGCCCAACGGACTAGCGGGCTTTACAATGAGCAGTTCTTC.

This chain uses TRBV30 with TRBJ1-6; D is unclear. Trimming took 5 bases from V and 0 from J, leaving 11 bases between them. The CDR3 totals 15 residues. Germline V gene data show CDR1 as GTSNPN and CDR2 as SVGIG (reference sequence). The CDR3 here is CAWRKTSSYNSPLHF. CDR3 DNA: TGTGCCTGGCGAAAGACGAGCTCCTATAATTCACCCCTCCACTTT.

CDR3 sequence reads: CASSPSPRAGHGEQYF. Here the CDR3 DNA reads TGTGCCAGCAGTCCAAGTCCTCGGGCAGGTCATGGCGAGCAGTACTTC. V gene TRBV27 combines with J gene TRBJ2-7, with D uncertain. The germline CDR1 and CDR2 sequences are MNHEY and SMNVEV (reference sequence). V dropped 5 bases and J dropped 6 bases, with 23 bases sitting between them. The CDR3 is 16 residues long.

The chain has TRBV5-1 and TRBJ2-2, with D hard to call. V dropped 7 bases and J dropped 1 base, with 8 bases sitting between them. The CDR3 covers 13 residues. In germline, CDR1 is SGHRS, CDR2 YFSETQ. DNA of the CDR3: TGCGCCAGCGGCCCTATGAACACCGGGGAGCTGTTTTTT. Encoded protein: CASGPMNTGELFF.

CDR3 region: CASRGTENTEAFF. The CDR3 region has the DNA TGTGCCAGCAGAGGAACGGAGAACACTGAAGCTTTCTTT. The genes are TRBV6-5 and TRBJ1-1; D is unclear. V lost 6 bases, J lost 1 base, and 9 bases lay in between. Looked up from germline, CDR1 is MNHEY and CDR2 is SVGAGI. This CDR3 has 13 amino acids.

The chain joins TRBV6-6 to TRBJ2-1; 13 bases match TRBD2. The junction had 5 bases not matched to a gene; V was cut back by 2 bases and J by 10 bases. This CDR3 region has 15 residues. Per the germline V gene, CDR1 is MNHNY and CDR2 is SVGAGI (reference sequence). CDR3 residues: CASSYPGTSGIEQFF. The CDR3 DNA reads as TGTGCCAGCAGTTACCCCGGGACTAGCGGGATCGAGCAGTTCTTC.

The rearrangement uses TRBV2 and TRBJ2-7; 9 nucleotides agree with TRBD2. Trimming cost V 10 bases and J 0 bases; bases outside gene matches: 16. The CDR3 sequence is 17 residues long. Germline lookup yields CDR1 SNHLY and CDR2 FYNNEI. The CDR3 region has the DNA TGTGCCATCGGGGAGGGCCCACTTAGCGGGAGCTCCTACGAGCAGTACTTC. Its translation is CAIGEGPLSGSSYEQYF.

For the CDR3, the DNA is TGTGCCATCAAGACGGCTAGCGGGAGTAAAGATACGCAGTATTTT. Its protein is CAIKTASGSKDTQYF. This chain joins TRBV10-3 and TRBJ2-3, with 10 positions matching TRBD2. The CDR3 sequence is 15 residues long. Germline values: CDR1 ENHRY, CDR2 SYGVKD. The junction had 9 bases not matched to a gene; V was cut back by 7 bases and J by 5 bases.

The chain joins TRBV5-6 to TRBJ1-4; D is uncertain. Deletions cut 1 base from V and 8 bases from J, with 6 bases between. The CDR3 extends over 12 amino acids. CDR1 SGHDT and CDR2 YYEEEE come from the germline V gene. CDR3 sequence reads: CASSLLSEKLFF. In DNA form, the CDR3 reads TGTGCCAGCAGCTTGCTCTCAGAAAAACTGTTTTTT. Filled out from reference TRBV5-6 and TRBJ1-4, the complete variable domain reads DAGVTQSPTHLIKTRGQQVTLRCSPKSGHDTVSWYQQALGQGPQFIFQYYEEEERQRGNFPDRFSGHQFPNYSSELNVNALLLGDSALYLCASSLLSEKLFFGSGTQLSVL.

The V gene is TRBV6-5, the J gene TRBJ1-1; 7 bases match TRBD1. CDR1 and CDR2 (germline): MNHEY, SVGAGI. The CDR3 spans 14 residues. With V trimmed by 5 bases and J by 0 bases, 3 bases remained unmatched. The CDR3 loop reads CASSTDRVNTEAFF. DNA for the CDR3: TGTGCCAGCAGTACCGACAGGGTGAACACTGAAGCTTTCTTT.

The chain has TRBV7-2 and TRBJ2-7; 7 nucleotides line up with TRBD1. The CDR3 runs 14 residues. J gave up 2 bases and V 3 bases, and 4 bases lay outside the gene matches. Germline CDR1 SGHTA, CDR2 FQGNSA. The CDR3 spells CASSLGQMTYEQYF. In DNA, the CDR3 is TGTGCCAGCAGCTTGGGACAGATGACCTACGAGCAGTACTTC.

In nucleotides, the CDR3 is TGTGCCAGCAGGACCGGGCCCCCAGGCGAGCAGTACTTC. It translates to CASRTGPPGEQYF. The chain is built from TRBV28 and TRBJ2-7; D gene uncertain. Trimming removed 6 bases from V and 6 bases from J, with 15 bases in between. This CDR3 has 13 amino acids. Per the germline V gene, CDR1 is MDHEN and CDR2 is SYDVKM.

As for this clone: The same CDR3 also results from other DNA sequences found in this sample. This chain uses TRBV28 with TRBJ2-7, with no clear D. Germline V CDR1 and CDR2: MDHEN, SYDVKM. The length of the CDR3 is 10 residues. Deletions cut 5 bases from V and 5 bases from J, with 4 bases between. The CDR3 loop reads CASSRHEQYF. The CDR3, as DNA: TGTGCCAGCAGTCGACACGAGCAGTACTTC.

The chain is built from TRBV3-1 (or the pseudogene TRBV3-2) and TRBJ2-7; D gene unclear. The V end lost 1 base, the J end lost 6 bases, and 10 bases lay between the germline ends. This CDR3 has 13 residues. CDR1 is LGHDT, CDR2 YNNKEL, per germline (reference sequence). DNA for the CDR3: TGTGCCAGCAGCCAAGTCCCAGTCTCCGAGCAGTACTTC. Amino acids: CASSQVPVSEQYF.

The CDR3 spells CASSLGSRNTDTQYF. The DNA of the CDR3 is TGTGCCAGCAGTTTAGGTTCGCGAAACACAGATACGCAGTATTTT. The rearrangement uses TRBV27 and TRBJ2-3, with D unclear. V was cut by 2 bases and J by 2 bases, with 11 bases left in between. Germline V gene sequence: CDR1 MNHEY, CDR2 SMNVEV (reference sequence). The CDR3 consists of 15 residues.

This chain links TRBV18 with TRBJ2-7; the D gene is possibly TRBD1 (6 bases). CDR3 length equals 15 residues. Germline V gene sequence: CDR1 KGHSH, CDR2 LQKENI. V was clipped by 0 bases and J by 2 bases, with 11 bases between them. CDR3 coding DNA: TGTGCCAGCTCACCACCGAAACAGGGCCCCTACGAGCAGTACTTC. Protein product: CASSPPKQGPYEQYF.

The table lists this clone with a few counts. The V gene is TRBV28, the J gene TRBJ2-2, with a possible D match to TRBD1 (5 bases). Trimming cost V 6 bases and J 0 bases, with 20 bases left between them. This CDR3 has 18 amino acids. Germline V gene sequence: CDR1 MDHEN, CDR2 SYDVKM. DNA of the CDR3: TGTGCCAGCAGCCCAGGGATTGTACAAATTACGAACACCGGGGAGCTGTTTTTT. Protein: CASSPGIVQITNTGELFF.